Described below is a single TCR beta chain sequence and its context. There is no known antigen for this receptor. One base away there is no much larger clone; base qualities are not given. The data are from a study of shared clonotypes between healthy human individuals (dated by TCRdb to the early 2020s). Regarding the complete study: The cohort included three men and a couple of women between 18 and 49 years of age. Per donor, leukapheresis produced somewhere between about 0.85 and 9.5 billion PBMCs. For each donor, CD4 naive and CD4 memory were each given three plates, CD8 naive was given two plates, and CD8 memory was given one plate. To increase sequencing depth and limit assay-specific biases, different laboratories used diverse techniques to prepare libraries and sequence TCR repertoires. To estimate repertoire size and how much clonotypes are shared between individuals, the study performed deep sequencing of blood TCR repertoires from five healthy adults. Study-level results and caveats: Sampling was restricted to blood, and TCR repertoires in tissues likely differ from the TCR repertoires found in blood. Based on pairwise subsampling, the degree of clonotype sharing among donors was expected to be affected by sequencing depth. Even with the large sequencing depth, rarefaction of the sorted-subset datasets indicated that sequencing was incomplete. Naive subsets generally had larger estimated clonotype richness than memory subsets did. Across a handful of donors, approximately 5% of naive CD4, 3.5% of naive CD8, 2.3% of memory CD4, and roughly 0.4% of memory CD8 clonotypes were shared. Because the study included only a small number of donors, the genetic and exposure-history diversity represented was limited. Compared with non-shared clonotypes, the clonotypes found in all four sorted-subset donors had higher generation probabilities.

The junction shows trimming of 7 bases on V and 5 bases on J, plus 12 bases between the germline ends. CDR1 and CDR2, per the germline V gene (reference sequence), are LNHDA and SQIVND. From the cysteine through the phenylalanine, the CDR3 covers 13 amino acids. Only CDR3 DNA is held: 39 bases, read in frame from base 1. Healthy HIV-negative adults with no recently reported acute infections or vaccinations were included as donors. Only Caucasian adults living in Nashville, Tennessee, USA were represented among the donors. Magnetic negative selection was used to enrich CD4+ T cells, after which naive cells were positively selected on CD45RA and the negative fraction became the memory subset. Blood was collected by leukapheresis, and PBMCs were isolated by Ficoll-Histopaque density gradient centrifugation and then cryopreserved in liquid nitrogen vapor phase. Analytical flow cytometry was used to check the purity and quantity of every magnetically sorted T cell population. From each sorted fraction, genomic DNA was isolated and quantified by UV absorbance on a Nanodrop 2000c.

Using the deep immunoSEQ assay, multiplex PCR amplified TCR CDR3 regions from genomic DNA. Extracted genomic DNA from each cell subset was distributed evenly across all wells of several immunoSEQ 96-well plates, and each plate was treated as a replicate. Each replicate PCR for sorted subsets received around 200 ng genomic DNA, equal to about 30,000 T cell genomes. The purified libraries were quantified using a Qubit 3.0 fluorometer, sized with a Bioanalyzer 2100, and then quantified again using the KAPA Library Quantification kit. A separate single-read 150-cycle Illumina NextSeq 550 flow cell was used to sequence each immunoSEQ 96-well plate. The authors' pipeline ran thus. Because the immunoSEQ output held only junctional sequences and lacked quality scores, the filtering could not match the filtering applied to full-length reads. Sequences were annotated with PyIR, a Python wrapper for IgBLAST v1.9, and V/J genes and CDR3 were assigned using IMGT germline references. Reads were removed for weak V/J assignments (E-value above 1e-6), missing CDR3, stop codons, out-of-frame junctions, or ambiguous translated residues. V3J clonotypes were defined by identical inferred V gene, J gene, and CDR3 amino acid sequence. To compute the percentage overlap between repertoires, the number of shared unique clonotypes was divided by the size of the smaller repertoire. RTK rarefaction, the Chao1 estimator, and Recon v2.1 estimates of unobserved clonotypes were used to assess repertoire richness. OLGA was used to compute generation probabilities for all TCRbeta clonotypes that the gDNA method yielded from four donors. The immuneACCESS repertoire file appears here via TCRdb, limited to in-frame rearrangements. These files lack a portion of the clones; in checked studies, under half of the deficit traces to unresolved V genes, and the cause of the others is not known. V and J calls and clone size are given by that table; D and trimming were obtained from the DNA. The sample includes 2.3 million or so clones, with 93% observed a single time. The ten largest clones take up about 0.39% of the sample.

Specimen: naive CD4+ T cells from PBMCs. The sample's cell subset or site, from its label and the paper: CD45RA+ positively selected. The chain is encoded by TRBV19 joined to TRBJ1-5; TRBD1 could be the D gene, as 5 bases match. The TCR sequence derives from a man between 18 and 29 years old in good health. Some clones in this sample may be carry-over from other donors' samples. The CDR3 sequence is CASTWGKYQPQHF. The DNA reads as follows: TGTGCCAGTACCTGGGGGAAATATCAGCCCCAGCATTTT.